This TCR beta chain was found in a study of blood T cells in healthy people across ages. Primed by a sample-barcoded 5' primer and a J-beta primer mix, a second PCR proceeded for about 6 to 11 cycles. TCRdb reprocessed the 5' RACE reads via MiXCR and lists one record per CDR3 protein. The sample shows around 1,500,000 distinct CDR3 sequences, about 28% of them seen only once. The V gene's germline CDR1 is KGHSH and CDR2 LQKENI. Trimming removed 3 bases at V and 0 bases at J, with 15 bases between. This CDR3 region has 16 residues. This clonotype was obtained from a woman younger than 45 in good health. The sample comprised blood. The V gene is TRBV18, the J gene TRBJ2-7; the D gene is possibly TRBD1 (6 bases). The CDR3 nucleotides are TGTGCCAGCTCACCGTCGGGGACATCGAGCTCCTACGAGCAGTACTTC. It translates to CASSPSGTSSSYEQYF.